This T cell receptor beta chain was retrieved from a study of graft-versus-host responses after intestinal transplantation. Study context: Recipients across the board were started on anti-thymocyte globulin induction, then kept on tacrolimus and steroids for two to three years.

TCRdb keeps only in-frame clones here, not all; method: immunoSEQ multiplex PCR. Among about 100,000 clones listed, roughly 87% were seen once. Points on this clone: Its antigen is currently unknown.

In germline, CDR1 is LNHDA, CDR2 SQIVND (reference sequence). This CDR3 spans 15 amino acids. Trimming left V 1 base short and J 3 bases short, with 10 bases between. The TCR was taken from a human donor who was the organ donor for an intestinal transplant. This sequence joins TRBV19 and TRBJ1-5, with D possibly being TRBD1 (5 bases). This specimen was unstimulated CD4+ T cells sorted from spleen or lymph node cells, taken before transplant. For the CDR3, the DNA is TGTGCCAGTAGTATAGGGGGCAGCTTCAATCAGCCCCAGCATTTT. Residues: CASSIGGSFNQPQHF.